Below, 21 T cell receptor beta chains from the same sample are listed, as sequenced in a study of blood T cells in healthy people across ages. Together with a sample-barcoded 5' primer, a J-beta primer mix was included in a second PCR lasting about 7 to 12 cycles. Each CDR3 protein is one row after TCRdb ran MiXCR on the 5' RACE reads. The sample lists 2 million or so distinct CDR3 sequences, approximately 50% occurring once. Sequenced: blood. All receptors derive from a woman aged 40 to 50 in good health.

This clonotype was detected only a few times. This chain joins TRBV29-1 and TRBJ2-3; 7 bases line up with TRBD1. CDR1 SQVTM and CDR2 ANQGSEA come from the germline V gene. V shed 2 bases and J 4 bases; nucleotides not matched to a gene: 6. The CDR3 runs 14 residues. The CDR3 DNA follows: TGCAGCGTTGAAAGGGGGCAGGGATCAGATACGCAGTATTTT. This encodes CSVERGQGSDTQYF.

In this sample, this clonotype turned up many times. V and J are TRBV29-1 and TRBJ2-1; 7 bases align to TRBD2. V lost 3 bases and J lost 1; bases outside the gene matches: 9. Germline V gene lookup returns CDR1 SQVTM and CDR2 ANQGSEA. CDR3 length: 16 residues. CDR3 residues: CSVEGGETTSYNEQFF. CDR3 coding DNA: TGCAGCGTTGAGGGAGGGGAGACCACATCCTACAATGAGCAGTTCTTC.

In nucleotides, the CDR3 is TGTGCCAGCAGTTACTCGACAATTACTAACTATGGCTACACCTTC. Translation: CASSYSTITNYGYTF. This rearrangement joins TRBV6-6 to TRBJ1-2; D is ambiguous. The CDR3 contains 15 residues. Germline V gene data show CDR1 as MNHNY and CDR2 as SVGAGI (reference sequence). The V gene lost 0 bases and the J gene lost 0 bases, with 8 bases spanning the gap.

The rearrangement links TRBV20-1 to TRBJ2-5; D is uncertain. In germline, CDR1 is DFQATT, CDR2 SNEGSKA (reference sequence). The CDR3 totals 14 residues. V lost 5 bases and J lost 1, with 14 bases in between. The CDR3 sequence: CSASRPGTQETQYF. The CDR3 DNA follows: TGCAGTGCTTCTAGACCAGGAACCCAAGAGACCCAGTACTTC.

This chain links TRBV6-5 with TRBJ1-2; D may be TRBD1 (6 bases). The V end was cut by 4 bases, the J end by 7 bases, with 16 bases between. This CDR3 contains 14 residues. CDR1 and CDR2 from the germline V gene are MNHEY and SVGAGI. CDR3 loop: CASSSFNRESGYTF. The CDR3 region has the DNA TGTGCCAGCAGTTCCTTCAACAGGGAGAGTGGCTACACCTTC.

The V gene is TRBV7-9, the J gene TRBJ2-1, with TRBD1 as a possible D gene (5 bases). Trimming removed 1 base at V and 4 bases at J, with 17 bases between. The CDR3 has 17 amino acids. The germline CDR1 and CDR2 sequences are SEHNR and FQNEAQ (reference sequence). CDR3 sequence reads: CASSLGRWGWTYNEQFF. Written as DNA, the CDR3 is TGTGCCAGCAGCTTAGGGCGGTGGGGATGGACATACAATGAGCAGTTCTTC.

The chain carries TRBV4-3 and TRBJ1-2; D not certain. V lost 0 bases to trimming and J lost 4 bases, with 15 bases between them. Germline CDR1 LGHNA, CDR2 YSLEER. This CDR3 contains 16 residues. CDR3 residues: CASSQDLGKRVYGYTF. The CDR3 nucleotides read TGCGCCAGCAGCCAAGATTTGGGGAAACGGGTCTATGGCTACACCTTC.

The J gene is TRBJ2-1, the V gene TRBV12-3 or TRBV12-4, with no clear D. V was trimmed by 5 bases and J by 0 bases, leaving 14 bases between them. The CDR3 consists of 16 residues. CDR3 sequence: CASSPSGYSSYNEQFF. The CDR3 coding sequence is TGTGCCAGCAGTCCCTCCGGGTACAGCTCCTACAATGAGCAGTTCTTC.

V usage is TRBV2 and J usage is TRBJ1-1; D is perhaps TRBD1 (5 bases). This CDR3 comprises 14 residues. Per germline, CDR1 SNHLY and CDR2 FYNNEI. V lost 3 bases and J 5 bases, leaving 13 bases between the germline ends. The CDR3 bases are TGTGCCAGCAGTGAGAAGAGGGGAGGGACTGAAGCTTTCTTT. Translated, it gives CASSEKRGGTEAFF.

The genes are TRBV20-1 and TRBJ2-3; D uncertain. Trimming took off 0 bases at V and 1 base at J, with 11 bases between the two ends. CDR1 DFQATT and CDR2 SNEGSKA come from the germline V gene (reference sequence). The CDR3 covers 15 residues. CDR3 region: CSARDWGSGTDTQYF. CDR3 nucleotide sequence: TGCAGTGCTAGAGATTGGGGTTCTGGCACAGATACGCAGTATTTT.

The rearrangement links TRBV3-1 to TRBJ2-3, with D unresolved. This CDR3 contains 14 residues. Looked up from germline, CDR1 is LGHDT and CDR2 is YNNKEL (reference sequence). Between the trimmed V and J ends, which lost 1 base and 6 bases, there was a span of 11 bases. This CDR3 reads CASSQASASDTQYF. The CDR3 nucleotides read TGTGCCAGCAGCCAAGCTTCTGCGAGTGATACGCAGTATTTT.

CDR3 in amino acids: CATSDFYTEQETQYF. CDR3 in DNA: TGTGCCACCAGTGATTTTTACACAGAGCAAGAGACCCAGTACTTC. The rearrangement joins TRBV24-1 to TRBJ2-5; D remains ambiguous. The CDR3 loop spans 15 amino acids. V was trimmed by 1 base and J by 2 bases, leaving 10 bases between them. Germline CDR1 reads KGHDR; CDR2 reads SFDVKD.

Comments on this clonotype: Germline and junction disagree at one end, which may indicate a read error. The chain employs TRBV7-2 and TRBJ2-5, with 8 bases fitting TRBD2. The V gene's germline CDR1 is SGHTA and CDR2 FQGNSA. CDR3 length equals 16 residues. CDR3 residues: CVSSFLRSAGGETQYF. The CDR3 DNA is TGTGTCAGCAGCTTTCTTCGATCGGCGGGGGGAGAGACCCAGTACTTC.

This clonotype was seen a handful of times. The chain has TRBV5-1 and TRBJ2-5; no firm D call. CDR3 length equals 14 residues. Germline V gene data show CDR1 as SGHRS and CDR2 as YFSETQ. The V end lost 6 bases, the J end lost 3 bases, and 15 bases lay between the germline ends. CDR3 protein: CASTDRGTKETQYF. CDR3 in DNA: TGCGCCAGCACAGATCGAGGAACGAAAGAGACCCAGTACTTC.

This clonotype was seen more than once but under ten times. The chain carries TRBV27 and TRBJ2-7, with 9 positions matching TRBD1. The J call could be wrong; TRBJ2-5 is a better fit for the DNA end. The CDR3 spans 15 residues. The germline V gene has CDR1 MNHEY and CDR2 SMNVEV (reference sequence). The CDR3 is CASSTKRQGDETQYF. The CDR3 nucleotides are TGTGCCAGCAGTACAAAACGACAGGGGGATGAGACCCAGTACTTC.

The CDR3 region is CSAPTGGRTQYF. CDR3 in DNA: TGCAGTGCTCCGACAGGGGGCAGAACCCAGTACTTC. J is TRBJ2-5 and V is TRBV20-1; 10 nucleotides align to TRBD1. Germline-derived CDR1 and CDR2 are DFQATT and SNEGSKA (reference sequence). There are 12 residues in the CDR3. V was pared by 5 bases and J by 8 bases, with 5 bases of the junction left unmatched.

The chain links TRBV5-1 to TRBJ2-7; 8 bases are a match to TRBD2. V shed 0 bases and J 0 bases; nucleotides not matched to a gene: 5. Germline V gene lookup returns CDR1 SGHRS and CDR2 YFSETQ. The CDR3 extends over 16 amino acids. The CDR3 coding sequence is TGCGCCAGCAGCTTGGCCCTAGCGGGCCGCTCCTACGAGCAGTACTTC. This encodes CASSLALAGRSYEQYF.

The rearrangement uses TRBV28 and TRBJ2-5; 9 positions agree with TRBD1. J was trimmed by 3 bases and V by 10 bases; bases with no gene match: 12. This CDR3 has 15 residues. CDR1 is MDHEN, CDR2 SYDVKM, per germline. In DNA, the CDR3 is TGTGCCACCGCAAGATCCGGGACAGGGAAAGAGACCCAGTACTTC. This translates into CATARSGTGKETQYF.

The rearrangement links TRBV27 to TRBJ2-1, with D uncertain. V was shortened by 6 bases and J by 10 bases, with 13 bases between the two germline ends. Per the germline V gene, CDR1 is MNHEY and CDR2 is SMNVEV (reference sequence). The CDR3 covers 12 residues. As DNA, the CDR3 is TGTGCCAGCAGCTCCAACCCTCTCGAGCAGTTCTTC. This sequence encodes CASSSNPLEQFF.

J is TRBJ2-3 and V is TRBV5-1; TRBD1 or TRBD2 may be the D gene (5 bases each). V was pared by 8 bases and J by 5 bases, with 18 bases between. The germline gives CDR1 SGHRS, CDR2 YFSETQ. This CDR3 is 14 amino acids long. The CDR3 DNA follows: TGCGCCAGTAGAGGGGACGGTGTGATAGATACGCAGTATTTT. Its protein is CASRGDGVIDTQYF.

The chain combines TRBV28 with TRBJ2-3; 7 nucleotides agree with TRBD2. This CDR3 is built from 17 residues. Trimming took 7 bases from V and 0 from J; bases not matched to a gene: 13. Germline CDR1 MDHEN, CDR2 SYDVKM. The CDR3 loop reads CASTTWGGDASTDTQYF. The CDR3 DNA reads as TGTGCCAGCACTACATGGGGGGGGGATGCTAGCACAGATACGCAGTATTTT.